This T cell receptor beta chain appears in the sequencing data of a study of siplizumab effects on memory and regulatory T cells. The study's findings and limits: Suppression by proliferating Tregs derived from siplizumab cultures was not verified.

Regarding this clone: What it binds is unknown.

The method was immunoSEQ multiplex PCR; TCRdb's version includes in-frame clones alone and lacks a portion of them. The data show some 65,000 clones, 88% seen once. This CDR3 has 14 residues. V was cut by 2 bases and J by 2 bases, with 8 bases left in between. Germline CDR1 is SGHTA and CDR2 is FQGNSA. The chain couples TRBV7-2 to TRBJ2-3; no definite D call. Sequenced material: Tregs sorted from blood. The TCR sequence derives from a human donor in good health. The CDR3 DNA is TGTGCCAGCAGCTTAAATCCGGCCACAGATACGCAGTATTTT. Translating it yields CASSLNPATDTQYF.